Shown below are 26 T cell receptor beta chains from a single sample sequenced in a study of shared clonotypes between healthy human individuals. The assay was immunoSEQ multiplex PCR, and TCRdb's table has in-frame clones only and misses some. The sample carries 2 million to 2.5 million clones, more than 90% recorded once. Sequencing was performed on naive CD4+ T cells sorted from blood. Indicated subset: CD45RA+ positively selected. Receptor source: a man aged 18 to 30 in good health.

The chain has TRBV5-1 and TRBJ2-3; either TRBD1 or TRBD2 may supply D (8 bases each). This CDR3 is 18 amino acids long. V lost 4 bases and J lost 0, with 21 bases in between. The V gene's germline CDR1 is SGHRS and CDR2 YFSETQ. The CDR3 spells CASSRQGTGGPSTDTQYF. CDR3 DNA: TGCGCCAGCAGCCGACAGGGGACGGGAGGGCCCAGCACAGATACGCAGTATTTT.

The rearrangement joins TRBV5-3 to TRBJ1-1; D is possibly TRBD1 (5 bases). TRBV5-3 belongs to the ORF category, with a function that is uncertain. The CDR3 sequence is 14 residues long. The ends were cut back, 5 bases at V and 3 bases at J, with 14 bases in the middle. CDR3 nucleotides: TGTGCCAGAAGACCTGATGACAGACACACTGAAGCTTTCTTT. Translation: CARRPDDRHTEAFF.

V is TRBV10-3 and J is TRBJ1-2, with unresolved D. The CDR3 sequence is 13 residues long. Germline loops: CDR1 ENHRY, CDR2 SYGVKD. Trimming removed 4 bases at V and 2 bases at J, with 8 bases between. CDR3 in amino acids: CAISGIGNYGYTF. CDR3 nucleotide sequence: TGTGCCATCAGTGGGATCGGGAACTATGGCTACACCTTC.

This chain links TRBV5-1 with TRBJ1-6; D unresolved. Trimming removed 3 bases from V and 6 bases from J, with 10 bases in between. The CDR3 is 14 amino acids. Germline V lookup: CDR1 SGHRS, CDR2 YFSETQ. The CDR3 reads CASSSHQTNSPLHF. CDR3 coding DNA: TGCGCCAGCAGCTCGCACCAGACTAATTCACCCCTCCACTTT.

The chain is built from TRBV7-2 and TRBJ2-5; 7 bases line up with TRBD2. The CDR3 has 15 residues. With V trimmed by 6 bases and J by 5 bases, 12 bases remained unmatched. CDR1 and CDR2 from the germline V gene are SGHTA and FQGNSA. The CDR3 DNA reads TGTGCCAGCAGAGACAGTCCTCAGCGGGGTGAGACCCAGTACTTC. As protein: CASRDSPQRGETQYF.

V and J are TRBV11-3 and TRBJ1-5, with D possibly being TRBD1 (6 bases). CDR1 is SGHNT, CDR2 YENEEA, per germline. CDR3 length: 18 amino acids. V dropped 0 bases and J dropped 4 bases, with 19 bases sitting between them. CDR3 bases: TGTGCCAGCAGCTTAGAGGTAGGGCTACAGGGAATTAATCAGCCCCAGCATTTT. It encodes CASSLEVGLQGINQPQHF. The entire variable domain, with the rest obtained from reference TRBV11-3 and TRBJ1-5, is as follows: EAGVVQSPRYKIIEKKQPVAFWCNPISGHNTLYWYLQNLGQGPELLIRYENEEAVDDSQLPKDRFSAERLKGVDSTLKIQPAELGDSAVYLCASSLEVGLQGINQPQHFGDGTRLSIL.

The genes are TRBV6-1 and TRBJ1-1; D might be TRBD1 (5 bases). The length of the CDR3 is 15 residues. Between the trimmed V and J ends, which lost 2 bases and 1 base, there was a span of 11 bases. Germline CDR1 and CDR2: MNHNS and SASEGT. CDR3 amino acids: CASSERAGPNTEAFF. The CDR3 DNA reads as TGTGCCAGCAGTGAACGGGCAGGGCCGAACACTGAAGCTTTCTTT.

V is TRBV2 and J is TRBJ2-7; D unresolved. V gave up 3 bases and J gave up 2 bases, with 11 bases separating them. The CDR3 sequence is 14 residues long. CDR1 is SNHLY and CDR2 is FYNNEI in the germline V gene. The CDR3 loop is CASSDSLVPYEQYF. Written as DNA, the CDR3 is TGTGCCAGCAGTGACAGCCTAGTGCCCTACGAGCAGTACTTC.

The V and J genes are TRBV7-2 and TRBJ2-3; 11 bases are a match to TRBD2. CDR3 size: 15 residues. V was pared by 5 bases and J by 1 base, with 2 bases of the junction left unmatched. The germline V gene has CDR1 SGHTA and CDR2 FQGNSA. DNA of the CDR3: TGTGCCAGCAGCCGGGGACTAGCGGGCACAGATACGCAGTATTTT. Protein: CASSRGLAGTDTQYF.

The chain recombines TRBV21-1 with TRBJ1-6. TRBV21-1 is reported as a pseudogene. The CDR3 totals 13 residues. Written as DNA, the CDR3 is TGTGCCAGCAGCAAAATGGGGGATTCACCCCTCCACTTT. Translated, it gives CASSKMGDSPLHF.

The rearrangement uses TRBV2 and TRBJ2-7; D possibly corresponds to TRBD1 (6 bases). Germline loops: CDR1 SNHLY, CDR2 FYNNEI. The ends were cut back, 4 bases at V and 0 bases at J, with 10 bases in the middle. The CDR3 is 14 amino acids. CDR3 amino acids: CASSVQGTSYEQYF. DNA for the CDR3: TGTGCCAGCAGTGTCCAGGGGACCTCCTACGAGCAGTACTTC. Combining the CDR3 with reference TRBV2 and TRBJ2-7 gives the whole variable domain EPEVTQTPSHQVTQMGQEVILRCVPISNHLYFYWYRQILGQKVEFLVSFYNNEISEKSEIFDDQFSVERPDGSNFTLKIRSTKLEDSAMYFCASSVQGTSYEQYFGPGTRLTVT.

This clone was detected only once. The sample holds other DNA sequences that translate to the same CDR3. The V gene is TRBV11-2, the J gene TRBJ2-5; 7 positions agree with TRBD2. Germline V CDR1 and CDR2: SGHAT, FQNNGV. Unmatched junction bases numbered 3, after V lost 1 base and J lost 1 base. This CDR3 spans 15 amino acids. The CDR3 reads CASSLAPGGQETQYF. The DNA for the CDR3 is TGTGCCAGCAGCTTAGCCCCGGGAGGCCAAGAGACCCAGTACTTC. The whole variable domain, remainder taken from reference TRBV11-2 and TRBJ2-5, is EAGVAQSPRYKIIEKRQSVAFWCNPISGHATLYWYQQILGQGPKLLIQFQNNGVVDDSQLPKDRFSAERLKGVDSTLKIQPAKLEDSAVYLCASSLAPGGQETQYFGPGTRLLVL.

Turning to this clone: Other DNA sequences in this specimen translate into the identical CDR3. V gene TRBV7-2 combines with J gene TRBJ2-1; 11 bases align to TRBD2. Per the germline V gene, CDR1 is SGHTA and CDR2 is FQGNSA. J was trimmed by 3 bases and V by 5 bases; bases with no gene match: 3. CDR3 size: 15 residues. The CDR3 is CASSLGLAGYNEQFF. CDR3 sequence (DNA): TGTGCCAGCAGCCTTGGACTAGCGGGCTACAATGAGCAGTTCTTC. The variable domain in full, with the rest retrieved from reference TRBV7-2 and TRBJ2-1, is GAGVSQSPSNKVTEKGKDVELRCDPISGHTALYWYRQSLGQGLEFLIYFQGNSAPDKSGLPSDRFSAERTGGSVSTLTIQRTQQEDSAVYLCASSLGLAGYNEQFFGPGTRLTVL.

This rearrangement joins TRBV21-1 to TRBJ2-4; TRBD1, as called in the table, went unchecked against the DNA. TRBV21-1 is reported as a pseudogene. This CDR3 is 15 amino acids long. CDR3 bases: TGTGCCAGCCGCGACAGGACGCTAGCCAAAAACATTCAGTACTTC. This encodes CASRDRTLAKNIQYF.

The V and J genes are TRBV30 and TRBJ1-5, with a possible D match to TRBD1 (5 bases). V lost 0 bases and J 1 base, leaving 10 bases between the germline ends. CDR3 length equals 15 residues. The germline CDR1 and CDR2 sequences are GTSNPN and SVGIG (reference sequence). CDR3: CAWSVPGISNQPQHF. The CDR3 DNA sequence: TGTGCCTGGAGTGTCCCAGGGATCAGCAATCAGCCCCAGCATTTT.

A note on this clone: Other DNA sequences in this sample translate to the same CDR3. The chain links TRBV4-3 to TRBJ2-3, with D uncertain. Trimming shortened V by 1 base and J by 1 base, and 9 bases separated the two germline ends. This CDR3 region has 15 residues. The germline gives CDR1 LGHNA, CDR2 YSLEER. CDR3 sequence (DNA): TGCGCCAGCAGCCAAGGATCTGACCGCACAGATACGCAGTATTTT. Amino acids: CASSQGSDRTDTQYF.

The rearrangement uses TRBV6-1 and TRBJ1-1; no clear D. V gave up 1 base and J gave up 2 bases, with 8 bases separating them. The CDR3 length is 14 residues. Germline loops: CDR1 MNHNS, CDR2 SASEGT. The CDR3 nucleotides read TGTGCCAGCAGTGAAGGACACACTAACACTGAAGCTTTCTTT. Translation gives CASSEGHTNTEAFF.

The rearrangement uses TRBV7-9 and TRBJ2-7; D is possibly TRBD1 or TRBD2 (5 bases each). Trimming cost V 1 base and J 0 bases, with 13 bases left between them. The germline CDR1 and CDR2 sequences are SEHNR and FQNEAQ (reference sequence). The CDR3 has 16 amino acids. CDR3 region: CASSLGSGPFSYEQYF. The CDR3 DNA reads TGTGCCAGCAGCTTAGGTTCGGGACCCTTCTCCTACGAGCAGTACTTC.

About this clone: Distinct nucleotide sequences in the sample also encode this CDR3. V usage is TRBV27 and J usage is TRBJ1-2; no firm D call. Trimming cost V 6 bases and J 0 bases, with 8 bases left between them. CDR3 length: 13 residues. In germline, CDR1 is MNHEY, CDR2 SMNVEV (reference sequence). CDR3 region: CASRRTANYGYTF. The CDR3 bases are TGTGCCAGCAGACGAACAGCTAACTATGGCTACACCTTC.

This rearrangement joins TRBV11-2 to TRBJ2-2; TRBD2 might be the D (6 bases). This CDR3 has 15 amino acids. V lost 3 bases to trimming and J lost 2 bases, with 10 bases between them. Germline V lookup: CDR1 SGHAT, CDR2 FQNNGV. CDR3 loop: CASSFGGVNTGELFF. The CDR3 coding sequence is TGTGCCAGCAGCTTTGGCGGGGTTAACACCGGGGAGCTGTTTTTT.

This rearrangement joins TRBV7-2 to TRBJ2-1; 9 nucleotides agree with TRBD2. The J segment lost 5 bases and the V segment lost 5 bases, leaving 4 bases of the junction unmatched. Germline CDR1 and CDR2: SGHTA and FQGNSA. CDR3 length: 14 amino acids. CDR3 in amino acids: CASSPGLANNEQFF. CDR3 DNA: TGTGCCAGCAGCCCCGGACTAGCGAACAATGAGCAGTTCTTC.

The gene calls are TRBV5-1 and TRBJ2-5; the D call may be TRBD1 or TRBD2 (6 bases each). Looked up from germline, CDR1 is SGHRS and CDR2 is YFSETQ. V gave up 5 bases and J gave up 1 base, with 15 bases separating them. The CDR3 runs 15 residues. The CDR3 spells CASRWRGALQETQYF. CDR3 nucleotides: TGCGCCAGCAGGTGGAGGGGGGCGCTCCAAGAGACCCAGTACTTC.

The genes are TRBV27 and TRBJ2-2; D is unresolved. Looked up from germline, CDR1 is MNHEY and CDR2 is SMNVEV (reference sequence). The CDR3 extends over 15 amino acids. The V gene lost 2 bases and the J gene lost 3 bases, with 10 bases spanning the gap. CDR3 region: CASSLTAYYTGELFF. In DNA form, the CDR3 reads TGTGCCAGCAGTTTAACGGCCTACTACACCGGGGAGCTGTTTTTT.

The gene calls are TRBV2 and TRBJ1-6; D gene uncertain. V dropped 6 bases and J dropped 10 bases, with 16 bases sitting between them. In germline, CDR1 is SNHLY, CDR2 FYNNEI. CDR3 size: 14 residues. This CDR3 is CASSEYGVGSPLHF. The CDR3 region has the DNA TGTGCCAGCAGCGAATATGGGGTTGGATCACCCCTCCACTTT.

The chain employs TRBV29-1 and TRBJ2-7; D may be TRBD2 (6 bases). This CDR3 region has 15 residues. Trimming left V 6 bases short and J 4 bases short, with 22 bases between. Germline lookup yields CDR1 SQVTM and CDR2 ANQGSEA. CDR3 in DNA: TGCAGCGTAGCCCGAGGCCGGGACTCTACATACGAGCAGTACTTC. Its translation: CSVARGRDSTYEQYF.

This rearrangement joins TRBV28 to TRBJ1-2; D not resolved. Deletions cut 4 bases from V and 4 bases from J, with 13 bases between. The CDR3 consists of 14 residues. Germline V gene lookup returns CDR1 MDHEN and CDR2 SYDVKM. CDR3 protein: CASSSGPTAYGYTF. The CDR3 coding sequence is TGTGCCAGCAGTTCTGGGCCCACCGCCTATGGCTACACCTTC.